The clone carrying this TCR beta chain was recorded a few times. Its target is not known. This sample was taken from a study of vaccination and CD4 T cells after COVID-19. Cultured CD4+ T cell DNA underwent sequencing with the Oncomine TCR Beta short-read assay. TCRdb reprocessed the PCR reads with MiXCR, giving one entry per CDR3 protein. The sample has several thousand distinct CDR3 sequences; around 30% are singletons. This CDR3 comprises 12 residues. From germline, CDR1 is DFQATT and CDR2 SNEGSKA (reference sequence). V gave up 6 bases and J gave up 3 bases; unmatched junction bases: 5. Regarding treatment: roughly nine-day PBMC culture with coronavirus spike peptide pools or control peptides (ViraFEST assay). Before the COVID-19 pandemic (2011-2018), CD4+ T cells were obtained from the unexposed donor. ViraFEST enlarged antigen-specific T cell populations with peptide pools and afterwards sequenced TCRs.

This TCR derives from a human donor in good health. Sequenced: CD4+ T cells from blood, cultured in vitro. V usage is TRBV20-1 and J usage is TRBJ2-7, with 7 bases fitting TRBD2. DNA of the CDR3: TGCAGTGCCCCCACTAGCGACTACGAGCAGTACTTC. Translated: CSAPTSDYEQYF.